This T cell receptor beta chain was found in a study of blood T cells in healthy people across ages. Across the whole study: Template switching caught about one barcoded beta molecule for each two T cells.

With a J-beta primer mix and a sample-barcoded 5' primer, a second PCR ran about 7 to 11 cycles. The template-switch adaptor, which had 12 random nucleotides, put a tag on each cDNA molecule. MiXCR, applied by TCRdb to the 5' RACE reads, yields one record per CDR3 protein. The sample carries 700,000 to 1,000,000 distinct CDR3 sequences, 40% to 50% recorded once. Germline-derived CDR1 and CDR2 are SEHNR and FQNEAQ (reference sequence). This CDR3 has 13 amino acids. The V call is TRBV7-9, the J call TRBJ2-5; D is uncertain. The DNA end lines up better with TRBJ2-7; the J call may be wrong. Source material: blood. The source of this sequence is a man between 60 and 75 years old in good health. The CDR3 nucleotides read TGTGCCAGCAGCCGCCCAGTTCCCTACGAGCAGTACTTC. Residues: CASSRPVPYEQYF.